This TCR beta chain came from a study of CD8 T cells in Susac syndrome. An input of roughly 0.5 to 1 ug of RNA was subjected to reverse transcription using random hexamers. TCRdb reprocessed the immunoSEQ multiplex PCR reads via MiXCR and lists one record per CDR3 protein. The table records 100,000 to 150,000 distinct CDR3 sequences, 94% of them present only once. From blood CD8+ and CD4+ T cells, TCR beta sequences were generated. V lost 4 bases and J 0 bases, leaving 12 bases between the germline ends. The V gene's germline CDR1 is MNHEY and CDR2 SVGAGI. The CDR3 runs to 15 residues. The clonotype comes from a human donor in good health. The source material was CD4+ T cells from PBMCs. The chain uses TRBV6-5 and TRBJ1-2; weak D call: TRBD1 (5 bases). CDR3 in amino acids: CASSFGGSPNYGYTF. CDR3 nucleotide sequence: TGTGCCAGCAGTTTTGGGGGAAGCCCTAACTATGGCTACACCTTC.